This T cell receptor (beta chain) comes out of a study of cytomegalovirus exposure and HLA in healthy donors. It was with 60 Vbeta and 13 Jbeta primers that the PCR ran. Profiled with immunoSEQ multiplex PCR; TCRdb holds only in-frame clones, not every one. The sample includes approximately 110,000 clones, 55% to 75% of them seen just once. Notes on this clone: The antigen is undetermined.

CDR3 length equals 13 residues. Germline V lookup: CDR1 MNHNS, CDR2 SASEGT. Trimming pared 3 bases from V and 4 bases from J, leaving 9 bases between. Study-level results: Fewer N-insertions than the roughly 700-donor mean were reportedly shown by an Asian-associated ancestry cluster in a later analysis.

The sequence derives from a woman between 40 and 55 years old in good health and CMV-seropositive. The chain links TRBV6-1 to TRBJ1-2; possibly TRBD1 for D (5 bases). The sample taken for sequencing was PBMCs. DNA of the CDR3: TGTGCCAGCAGTGACAGGGTTACCTATGGCTACACCTTC. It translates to CASSDRVTYGYTF.